These 30 T cell receptor beta chains came from one sample sequenced in a study of cytomegalovirus exposure and HLA in healthy donors. PCR employed 60 Vbeta and 13 Jbeta primers. Method: immunoSEQ multiplex PCR; TCRdb's copy keeps in-frame clones and lacks some. The repertoire holds 180,000 or so clones, with roughly 79% as singletons. Sample: PBMCs. The receptor set was obtained from a woman aged 30 to 39 in good health and CMV-seropositive.

V and J are TRBV19 and TRBJ2-7, with D possibly being TRBD2 (5 bases). This CDR3 has 14 amino acids. CDR1 and CDR2 from the germline V gene are LNHDA and SQIVND (reference sequence). V was cut by 3 bases and J by 2 bases, with 11 bases left in between. The DNA for the CDR3 is TGTGCCAGTAGTATTGCGGTCGGGGCCTACGAGCAGTACTTC. The encoded protein is CASSIAVGAYEQYF.

About this clone itself: Additional DNA sequences in this sample encode the identical CDR3. For the CDR3, the DNA is TGTGCCAGCAGTTACTCCCAGGGGTCCTACGAGCAGTACTTC. Protein product: CASSYSQGSYEQYF. The chain recombines TRBV6-5 with TRBJ2-7; possibly TRBD1 for D (6 bases). In germline, CDR1 is MNHEY, CDR2 SVGAGI. With 0 bases removed from V and 1 base from J, the gap between germline ends came to 7 bases. The CDR3 loop spans 14 amino acids.

The gene calls are TRBV13 and TRBJ1-2; a weak D match, TRBD1 (6 bases). The CDR3 is 13 residues long. Trimming removed 2 bases at V and 8 bases at J, with 12 bases between. The germline CDR1 and CDR2 sequences are PRHDT and FYEKMQ (reference sequence). DNA for the CDR3: TGTGCCAGCAGCTTACAGGGGAATCAAGGCTACACCTTC. This encodes CASSLQGNQGYTF.

This clone was counted a few times. This chain links TRBV7-2 with TRBJ2-7; TRBD2 matches at 10 bases. CDR3 size: 16 residues. The V gene's germline CDR1 is SGHTA and CDR2 FQGNSA. The V segment lost 1 base and the J segment 0 bases; nucleotides outside the gene matches: 3. The CDR3 DNA follows: TGTGCCAGCAGCTTAGTGGGGACTAGCGCCTCCTACGAGCAGTACTTC. It specifies CASSLVGTSASYEQYF.

The rearrangement uses TRBV28 and TRBJ2-5; D is uncertain. Germline-derived CDR1 and CDR2 are MDHEN and SYDVKM. This CDR3 spans 12 amino acids. V lost 4 bases and J lost 5, with 8 bases in between. CDR3 sequence (DNA): TGTGCCAGCAGTTCTAATGTGGAGACCCAGTACTTC. Its translation is CASSSNVETQYF.

This chain uses TRBV4-3 with TRBJ2-1; D uncertain. There are 16 residues in the CDR3. Germline assignment: CDR1 LGHNA and CDR2 YSLEER. Trimming took off 1 base at V and 2 bases at J, with 12 bases between the two ends. CDR3 nucleotide sequence: TGCGCCAGCAGCCAAGGGATCAGGCAGGCCTACAATGAGCAGTTCTTC. Translating gives CASSQGIRQAYNEQFF.

The J gene is TRBJ2-3, the V gene TRBV7-2; 7 nucleotides line up with TRBD2. The CDR3 has 15 residues. Germline V gives CDR1 SGHTA, CDR2 FQGNSA. Trimming took 3 bases from V and 5 from J; bases not matched to a gene: 8. Written as DNA, the CDR3 is TGTGCCAGCAGCTTCGTTGCGGGGGAGGGAGATACGCAGTATTTT. Encoded protein: CASSFVAGEGDTQYF.

This chain joins TRBV2 and TRBJ2-7, with 8 bases aligning to TRBD1. With 7 bases clipped from V and 3 bases from J, the junction kept 5 bases outside the gene matches. CDR1 is SNHLY and CDR2 is FYNNEI in the germline V gene. CDR3 length equals 13 residues. CDR3 protein: CASNAGGFYEQYF. CDR3 coding DNA: TGTGCCAGCAACGCAGGGGGCTTCTACGAGCAGTACTTC.

This chain uses TRBV30 with TRBJ1-1; tentative D call: TRBD1 (6 bases). The CDR3 runs to 13 residues. V was shortened by 5 bases and J by 1 base, with 11 bases between the two germline ends. Germline loops: CDR1 GTSNPN, CDR2 SVGIG (reference sequence). The CDR3 region is CAWVGGWNTEAFF. The CDR3 coding sequence is TGTGCCTGGGTAGGGGGTTGGAACACTGAAGCTTTCTTT.

The table lists this clone with a count of one. The chain has TRBV5-5 and TRBJ1-1; a possible D gene is TRBD1 (6 bases). From germline, CDR1 is SGHKS and CDR2 YYEKEE (reference sequence). The CDR3 has 16 amino acids. Trimming removed 4 bases at V and 3 bases at J, with 19 bases between. The CDR3 protein is CASSPPGTQGYTEAFF. The CDR3 DNA follows: TGTGCCAGCAGCCCGCCCGGCACACAGGGATACACTGAAGCTTTCTTT. The full variable domain, rest sourced from reference TRBV5-5 and TRBJ1-1, is DAGVTQSPTHLIKTRGQQVTLRCSPISGHKSVSWYQQVLGQGPQFIFQYYEKEERGRGNFPDRFSARQFPNYSSELNVNALLLGDSALYLCASSPPGTQGYTEAFFGQGTRLTVV.

The chain is built from TRBV7-9 and TRBJ1-2, with D uncertain. Germline loops: CDR1 SEHNR, CDR2 FQNEAQ (reference sequence). This CDR3 region has 14 residues. V was shortened by 0 bases and J by 8 bases, with 13 bases between the two germline ends. In DNA, the CDR3 is TGTGCCAGCAGCTTAGCTGTAGATTTGGAGGGCTACACCTTC. As protein: CASSLAVDLEGYTF.

The chain joins TRBV7-2 to TRBJ1-3; D is undetermined. Trimming stripped 4 bases from V and 1 base from J, with 8 bases between. CDR3 length equals 14 residues. Germline V lookup: CDR1 SGHTA, CDR2 FQGNSA. The DNA of the CDR3 is TGTGCCAGCAGCTCGGGGATATCTGGAAACACCATATATTTT. Amino acids: CASSSGISGNTIYF.

This clone was detected a few times. The CDR3 DNA follows: TGTGCCAGCAGCTTGTGGCACACTGAAGCTTTCTTT. Its translation is CASSLWHTEAFF. This sequence joins TRBV5-5 and TRBJ1-1; D ambiguous. V gave up 1 base and J gave up 3 bases, with 4 bases separating them. The CDR3 runs 12 residues. Germline CDR1 and CDR2: SGHKS and YYEKEE (reference sequence).

The chain has TRBV5-1 and TRBJ2-2, with D perhaps matching TRBD1 (6 bases). This CDR3 has 14 residues. CDR1 and CDR2 (germline): SGHRS, YFSETQ. Trimming cost V 3 bases and J 4 bases, with 10 bases left between them. CDR3 amino acids: CASSSGHATGELFF. CDR3 bases: TGCGCCAGCAGCTCGGGACACGCCACCGGGGAGCTGTTTTTT.

A note on this clone: Other DNA sequences in the sample encode the same CDR3. V gene TRBV10-3 combines with J gene TRBJ2-5, with D unresolved. V shed 0 bases and J shed 2 bases, with 7 bases lying between them. The CDR3 loop spans 14 amino acids. Germline CDR1 ENHRY, CDR2 SYGVKD. The DNA of the CDR3 is TGTGCCATCAGTGAGTCTCGGGTTCAAGAGACCCAGTACTTC. Its translation is CAISESRVQETQYF.

The V and J genes are TRBV4-1 and TRBJ2-7, with a weak D call TRBD2 (5 bases). Trimming removed 0 bases at V and 4 bases at J, with 13 bases between. Per germline, CDR1 MGHRA and CDR2 YSYEKL. The length of the CDR3 is 15 residues. Here the CDR3 reads CASSQESRIAYEQYF. For the CDR3, the DNA is TGCGCCAGCAGCCAAGAGAGTCGGATAGCGTACGAGCAGTACTTC.

The chain links TRBV29-1 to TRBJ1-3, with TRBD1 matching over 9 bases. Germline-derived CDR1 and CDR2 are SQVTM and ANQGSEA. The CDR3 is made up of 14 amino acids. With 4 bases clipped from V and 4 bases from J, the junction kept 5 bases outside the gene matches. CDR3 nucleotides: TGCAGCGTTGGGACAGGGGTACGGGGAAACACCATATATTTT. It translates to CSVGTGVRGNTIYF.

The chain links TRBV25-1 to TRBJ1-2; 7 nucleotides match TRBD1. The J segment lost 0 bases and the V segment lost 5 bases, leaving 9 bases of the junction unmatched. Germline-derived CDR1 and CDR2 are MGHDK and SYGVNS. This CDR3 spans 16 amino acids. CDR3 nucleotide sequence: TGTGCCAGCAGTTACTCCGGGACAGCATCTAACTATGGCTACACCTTC. Protein product: CASSYSGTASNYGYTF.

The J gene is TRBJ2-3, the V gene TRBV30; 9 bases match TRBD2. V lost 4 bases and J lost 2; bases outside the gene matches: 7. Germline assignment: CDR1 GTSNPN and CDR2 SVGIG (reference sequence). This CDR3 has 15 residues. CDR3 sequence reads: CAWTSGGRATDTQYF. The CDR3 bases are TGTGCCTGGACGAGTGGCGGGAGGGCCACAGATACGCAGTATTTT.

The gene calls are TRBV7-2 and TRBJ1-1, with D possibly being TRBD1 (6 bases). Trimming removed 5 bases at V and 7 bases at J, with 17 bases between. This CDR3 contains 14 residues. Germline CDR1 SGHTA, CDR2 FQGNSA. CDR3 loop: CASSKRTGLGEAFF. The CDR3 DNA reads TGTGCCAGCAGCAAACGAACAGGGCTGGGTGAAGCTTTCTTT.

This rearrangement joins TRBV10-3 to TRBJ2-3; tentative D call: TRBD1 (5 bases). V was cut by 8 bases and J by 3 bases, with 12 bases left in between. This CDR3 has 13 residues. Germline V gene data show CDR1 as ENHRY and CDR2 as SYGVKD. CDR3 sequence: CAIGAELTDTQYF. The CDR3 DNA sequence: TGTGCCATCGGGGCGGAGCTAACAGATACGCAGTATTTT.

V gene TRBV9 combines with J gene TRBJ2-1, with D hard to call. Germline V gives CDR1 SGDLS, CDR2 YYNGEE. The length of the CDR3 is 15 residues. V was clipped by 0 bases and J by 0 bases, with 7 bases between them. For the CDR3, the DNA is TGTGCCAGCAGCGTAGGAAGTAGCTCCTACAATGAGCAGTTCTTC. Its protein is CASSVGSSSYNEQFF.

The chain uses TRBV2 and TRBJ1-2; possibly TRBD1 for D (6 bases). This CDR3 spans 14 amino acids. The V and J ends lost 5 bases and 3 bases respectively, with 13 bases between them. Germline loops: CDR1 SNHLY, CDR2 FYNNEI. The DNA of the CDR3 is TGTGCCAGCAGTCCACAGGGAAGTGACTATGGCTACACCTTC. This encodes CASSPQGSDYGYTF.

CDR3 protein: CAWATADTQYF. CDR3 sequence (DNA): TGTGCCTGGGCGACAGCAGATACGCAGTATTTT. The J gene is TRBJ2-3, the V gene TRBV30; weak D call: TRBD1 (5 bases). The V gene's germline CDR1 is GTSNPN and CDR2 SVGIG (reference sequence). The CDR3 spans 11 residues. V was pared by 5 bases and J by 4 bases, with 7 bases between.

This clone has a handful of counts. This chain joins TRBV10-1 and TRBJ2-2; D is unclear. The CDR3 has 13 amino acids. Deletions cut 6 bases from V and 7 bases from J, with 12 bases between. Germline V CDR1 and CDR2: WNHNN, SYGVQD (reference sequence). CDR3 in DNA: TGCGCCAGCAGCGTACAGTCTGGCGGGGAGCTGTTTTTT. Protein sequence: CASSVQSGGELFF.

The chain couples TRBV11-2 to TRBJ2-7; TRBD2 agrees at 9 bases. Germline-derived CDR1 and CDR2 are SGHAT and FQNNGV. The ends lost 3 bases at V and 2 bases at J; junction bases unmatched: 8. The CDR3 consists of 16 residues. The CDR3 region has the DNA TGTGCCAGCAGCTTCCCGGGTAGCGGGGGCGCCTACGAGCAGTACTTC. Encoded protein: CASSFPGSGGAYEQYF. The variable domain in full, with the rest retrieved from reference TRBV11-2 and TRBJ2-7, is EAGVAQSPRYKIIEKRQSVAFWCNPISGHATLYWYQQILGQGPKLLIQFQNNGVVDDSQLPKDRFSAERLKGVDSTLKIQPAKLEDSAVYLCASSFPGSGGAYEQYFGPGTRLTVT.

This clone was counted only a few times. The chain is built from TRBV7-8 and TRBJ2-3; weak D call: TRBD2 (7 bases). The CDR3 totals 20 residues. Trimming removed 5 bases at V and 1 base at J, with 28 bases between. The germline V gene has CDR1 SGHVS and CDR2 FQNEAQ. The CDR3 nucleotides read TGTGCCAGCAGCCCCTCCCGACTGGGGAGACGGGGGGCCCGCACAGATACGCAGTATTTT. Encoded protein: CASSPSRLGRRGARTDTQYF.

V gene TRBV9 combines with J gene TRBJ2-7, with 11 nucleotides matching TRBD1. V shed 0 bases and J 6 bases; nucleotides not matched to a gene: 5. CDR1 SGDLS and CDR2 YYNGEE come from the germline V gene. The CDR3 runs to 15 residues. The CDR3 reads CASSVDFGQGAEQYF. The CDR3 DNA is TGTGCCAGCAGCGTAGATTTCGGACAGGGGGCCGAGCAGTACTTC.

In this sample, this clone turned up a few times. The chain links TRBV5-4 to TRBJ2-5, with D perhaps matching TRBD2 (5 bases). CDR1 SGHNT and CDR2 YYREEE come from the germline V gene (reference sequence). V shed 0 bases and J shed 4 bases, with 16 bases lying between them. The CDR3 is 16 amino acids. The CDR3 is CASSLDGSGLSETQYF. CDR3 nucleotides: TGTGCCAGCAGCTTGGATGGGTCTGGACTTTCAGAGACCCAGTACTTC.

J is TRBJ2-7 and V is TRBV7-9; 8 nucleotides agree with TRBD1. Germline V gene lookup returns CDR1 SEHNR and CDR2 FQNEAQ (reference sequence). V gave up 0 bases and J gave up 6 bases; unmatched junction bases: 10. CDR3 length: 16 residues. Here the CDR3 reads CASSLALGTGLPEQYF. The CDR3 DNA sequence: TGTGCCAGCAGCTTAGCGCTTGGGACAGGCCTCCCCGAGCAGTACTTC.